This T cell receptor (beta chain) came from a study of molecular identifiers for immune sequencing clone quantification. At the level of the study: Replicate RNA from about 19,000 or 110,000 naive CD8 T cells formed five aliquots; four were sequenced. Study-wide findings and caveats: Beyond 20 RNA copies, clones held over 97% of effector molecules, compared with under 1% in naive cells.

The authors sorted naive CD8 T cells as CD8+CD4-CCR7+CD45RA+. CDR1 is SEHNR, CDR2 FQNEAQ, per germline (reference sequence). The length of the CDR3 is 14 residues. With 4 bases removed from V and 2 bases from J, the gap between germline ends came to 12 bases. This clonotype was observed many times. The antigen is undetermined. The use of previously described methods and listed TCR primers produced the bulk TCR libraries. TCRdb analysed the PCR reads with MiXCR anew, one entry per CDR3 protein. The table records around 470,000 distinct CDR3 sequences, roughly 25% of them present only once. The receptor comes from a human donor in good health. Some libraries in this study had Jurkat cell RNA spiked in. Sequenced sample: naive CD8+ T cells from blood, with Jurkat cell RNA spiked in. Described subset: FACS-sorted CD8+CD4-CCR7+CD45RA+ naive T cells. The chain couples TRBV7-9 to TRBJ2-7; D is perhaps TRBD2 (5 bases). CDR3 bases: TGTGCCAGCAGCTCCGACTACAGAGCCTACGAGCAGTACTTC. Translated, it gives CASSSDYRAYEQYF.